The T cell receptor beta chain under discussion was sequenced for a study of shared clonotypes between healthy human individuals. A word on this clone: The antigen is not known. Sequence at one end of the junction differs from germline and may be a read error.

Findings of the study overall: Some naive CD4 clonotypes, roughly 5%, turned up in common across four donors.

Germline V lookup: CDR1 SGHTA, CDR2 FQGTGA. The CDR3 runs to 15 residues. The assay was immunoSEQ multiplex PCR, and TCRdb's table has in-frame clones only and misses some. The table records hundreds of thousands of clones, 60% to 80% of them present only once. This TCR derives from a woman under 40 in good health. V is TRBV7-3 and J is TRBJ1-1, with 10 bases that match TRBD1. The sequenced material came from memory CD4+ T cells sorted from blood. Regarding subset: CD45RA-negative fraction. The CDR3 here is CASSSFGQGVTSGVF. CDR3 DNA: TGTGCCAGCAGCTCGTTTGGACAGGGGGTTACTTCAGGGGTCTTT.